The 3 T cell receptor beta chains below all came from one sample that was sequenced in a study of blood T cells in healthy people across ages. A sample-barcoded 5' primer and a J-beta primer mix were used in a second PCR of roughly 7 to 11 cycles. In TCRdb, the 5' RACE reads were re-called with MiXCR into one record per CDR3 protein. This table holds over 950,000 distinct CDR3 sequences, just over 50% found once. The specimen was blood. These receptors came from a woman in her sixties or seventies in good health.

This clonotype has just a few counts. The V and J genes are TRBV18 and TRBJ1-5; no clear D gene. Trimming removed 4 bases from V and 4 bases from J, with 14 bases in between. The CDR3 runs to 15 residues. The germline gives CDR1 KGHSH, CDR2 LQKENI. The CDR3 is CASSLPGVRNQPQHF. The DNA for the CDR3 is TGTGCCAGCTCACTCCCGGGTGTTAGGAATCAGCCCCAGCATTTT.

The chain recombines TRBV21-1 with TRBJ2-7; the table's D gene call, TRBD2, was not cross checked with the DNA. TRBV21-1 is listed as a pseudogene. CDR3 length equals 14 residues. The CDR3 DNA sequence: TGTGCCAGCAGCAAAGTAGCTAGTGACGCCGAGCAGTACTTC. Protein: CASSKVASDAEQYF.

This chain links TRBV20-1 with TRBJ2-1, with TRBD2 matching over 10 bases. The CDR3 is 16 residues long. Germline loops: CDR1 DFQATT, CDR2 SNEGSKA (reference sequence). V shed 6 bases, J shed 2 bases, and the junction held 10 bases outside the gene matches. The CDR3 sequence is CSASISSGSTYNEQFF. The DNA of the CDR3 is TGCAGTGCAAGCATATCTAGCGGGAGCACCTACAATGAGCAGTTCTTC.